This T cell receptor (beta chain) was recorded in a study of blood T cell repertoires in COVID-19. CDR3 length: 17 amino acids. Germline loops: CDR1 SGHRS, CDR2 YFSETQ. V gave up 4 bases and J gave up 7 bases; unmatched junction bases: 15. Assay used: immunoSEQ multiplex PCR; TCRdb lists only in-frame clones, some missing. The repertoire holds about 300,000 clones, approximately 92% seen once, with 1.1% in the top ten. Cohort 3 recovery required two negative PCRs, clearance, or symptom resolution. The sample consisted of PBMCs or T cells enriched from blood (not recorded which). This sequence originates from a woman in her twenties or thirties who had recovered from COVID-19. The chain recombines TRBV5-1 with TRBJ1-4; 8 bases align to TRBD1. CDR3 sequence: CASSLHPTGDGGEKLFF. DNA for the CDR3: TGCGCCAGCAGCCTACATCCGACAGGGGACGGCGGTGAAAAACTGTTTTTT.